This T cell receptor beta chain comes out of a study of metastatic and nonmetastatic thyroid tumors. Study as a whole: Patients with malignant and benign thyroid disease provided blood and tumor or nodule tissue, whose repertoires were compared.

Trimming removed 2 bases at V and 8 bases at J, with 12 bases between. The germline V gene encodes CDR1 MNHEY and CDR2 SMNVEV (reference sequence). The CDR3 consists of 13 residues. As originally analysed: Clinicopathological groups supplied CDR3 differences that were used to build a distant-metastasis classifier for papillary thyroid cancer. TCRdb re-clonotyped the PCR reads via MiXCR. The V and J calls and clone size are TCRdb's, not the authors'. The table lists some 28,000 clones, 20% to 25% of them singletons. No treatment had been given to any patient before thyroid surgery. This clone was counted ten times or more.

This TCR was recovered from a female donor with papillary thyroid cancer or a benign thyroid nodule (not recorded which). Some clones in this sample may be carry-over from other donors' samples. Material: blood. The chain recombines TRBV27 with TRBJ1-2; D is possibly TRBD1 (5 bases). In DNA, the CDR3 is TGTGCCAGCAGTTTAGGGGGAACTAGGGGCTACACCTTC. Translation: CASSLGGTRGYTF.